Listed here are 22 T cell receptor beta chains from one sample, sequenced in a study of T cells in Graves' hyperthyroidism and ophthalmopathy. Researchers took RNA transcripts and amplified the TCR beta CDR3 regions from them. The study used the HTBI primer set for a first-round RT-PCR of the TCR CDR3. In TCRdb, the multiplex PCR reads were re-called with MiXCR into one record per CDR3 protein. The sample consists of some 740,000 distinct CDR3 sequences, about 15% of them appearing once. Input material: blood. The receptor source for this set is a woman younger than 35 with Graves' hyperthyroidism.

This clonotype was picked up many times. Here the CDR3 reads CAWSVPLPYNEQFF. In nucleotides, the CDR3 is TGTGCCTGGAGTGTGCCGCTTCCTTACAATGAGCAGTTCTTC. The gene calls are TRBV30 and TRBJ2-1; no clear D gene. CDR3 size: 14 residues. V shed 0 bases and J shed 4 bases, with 10 bases lying between them. CDR1 and CDR2 from the germline V gene are GTSNPN and SVGIG (reference sequence).

This clonotype was observed many times. This chain uses TRBV18 with TRBJ2-7, with 11 bases fitting TRBD1. Germline loops: CDR1 KGHSH, CDR2 LQKENI. The V gene end was trimmed by 5 bases and the J gene end by 3 bases; junction bases not matched to a gene: 6. The CDR3 has 15 residues. CDR3 DNA sequence: TGTGCCAGCTCATTGGACAGGGGGCGAGTCTACGAGCAGTACTTC. It codes for CASSLDRGRVYEQYF.

The chain links TRBV7-7 to TRBJ2-2, with D possibly matching TRBD1 (5 bases). V was pared by 8 bases and J by 2 bases, with 9 bases between. The V gene's germline CDR1 is SSHAT and CDR2 FNYEAQ (reference sequence). This CDR3 has 13 amino acids. The CDR3 region has the DNA TGTGCCAGCGAAAGGGGCAACACCGGGGAGCTGTTTTTT. Protein product: CASERGNTGELFF.

In its sample, this clonotype was seen a few times. The chain has TRBV7-2 and TRBJ2-5; TRBD2 is a possible D gene (7 bases). The CDR3 contains 13 residues. Trimming took off 1 base at V and 7 bases at J, with 10 bases between the two ends. From germline, CDR1 is SGHTA and CDR2 FQGNSA. In DNA, the CDR3 is TGTGCCAGCAGCTTAGAGGGGGAGGGGACCCAGTACTTC. This codes for CASSLEGEGTQYF.

This clonotype was counted at least ten times. The rearrangement joins TRBV6-1 to TRBJ2-7; D perhaps matches TRBD2 (6 bases). Trimming shortened V by 6 bases and J by 6 bases, and 21 bases separated the two germline ends. From germline, CDR1 is MNHNS and CDR2 SASEGT. CDR3 length equals 15 residues. The CDR3 DNA follows: TGTGCCAGCAGCCCGACTCTTTTAGTGGGAGGCGAGCAGTACTTC. The encoded protein is CASSPTLLVGGEQYF.

This clonotype was seen many times. The rearrangement joins TRBV3-1 to TRBJ2-1, with D unresolved. The CDR3 loop spans 16 amino acids. The germline V gene has CDR1 LGHDT and CDR2 YNNKEL (reference sequence). V lost 2 bases and J lost 6, with 17 bases in between. The CDR3 bases are TGTGCCAGCAGCCAATCTAGACTCGGACGAGGCAATGAGCAGTTCTTC. It encodes CASSQSRLGRGNEQFF.

The rearrangement uses TRBV4-1 and TRBJ2-3; D call uncertain. This CDR3 contains 12 residues. V was trimmed by 3 bases and J by 7 bases, leaving 8 bases between them. Germline CDR1 and CDR2: MGHRA and YSYEKL. The CDR3 loop is CASSHGPYTQYF. In DNA form, the CDR3 reads TGCGCCAGCAGCCATGGGCCTTATACGCAGTATTTT.

This clonotype was observed many times. The chain has TRBV2 and TRBJ1-2, with D possibly being TRBD1 (6 bases). CDR1 and CDR2 from the germline V gene are SNHLY and FYNNEI. V was cut by 1 base and J by 6 bases, with 18 bases left in between. The CDR3 sequence is 16 residues long. As DNA, the CDR3 is TGTGCCAGCAGTGAAGGGGGGACACCTAGTACCCATGGCTACACCTTC. This encodes CASSEGGTPSTHGYTF.

The rearrangement joins TRBV15 to TRBJ2-1; a weak D match, TRBD2 (6 bases). The CDR3 runs 17 residues. V lost 2 bases and J lost 9, with 23 bases in between. Germline values: CDR1 LNHNV, CDR2 YYDKDF (reference sequence). The CDR3 loop reads CATSRIFGSLAPTEQFF. The CDR3 DNA reads as TGTGCCACCAGCAGAATATTCGGGAGCCTAGCGCCCACTGAGCAGTTCTTC.

This clonotype was observed at least ten times. The chain carries TRBV2 and TRBJ2-1; 11 bases agree with TRBD2. Germline V gene data show CDR1 as SNHLY and CDR2 as FYNNEI. V shed 5 bases, J shed 9 bases, and the junction held 9 bases outside the gene matches. The CDR3 is 15 residues long. CDR3 in amino acids: CASSKWLAGGSEQFF. CDR3 bases: TGTGCCAGCAGTAAGTGGTTAGCGGGAGGGAGTGAGCAGTTCTTC.

This clonotype appeared a few times. This sequence joins TRBV4-1 and TRBJ2-3; 9 bases line up with TRBD2. The CDR3 spans 16 residues. Germline lookup yields CDR1 MGHRA and CDR2 YSYEKL. V was pared by 3 bases and J by 2 bases, with 6 bases of the junction left unmatched. DNA of the CDR3: TGCGCCAGCAGCCAGTCCCTAGCGGGGTTCACAGATACGCAGTATTTT. Protein product: CASSQSLAGFTDTQYF.

The chain couples TRBV13 to TRBJ1-6; tentative D call: TRBD1 (6 bases). This CDR3 spans 15 amino acids. Per the germline V gene, CDR1 is PRHDT and CDR2 is FYEKMQ (reference sequence). The V end lost 3 bases, the J end lost 7 bases, and 13 bases lay between the germline ends. CDR3 region: CASSLTGGPNSPLHF. Written as DNA, the CDR3 is TGTGCCAGCAGCTTGACAGGAGGACCGAATTCACCCCTCCACTTT.

The chain combines TRBV12-3 or TRBV12-4 with TRBJ2-1; 11 nucleotides match TRBD2. There are 19 residues in the CDR3. Losses at the gene ends were 2 bases for V and 0 bases for J; bases not matched to a gene: 9. The CDR3 bases are TGTGCCAGCAGTTTAAATTTTAGGCTAGCGGGAGGCTCCTACAATGAGCAGTTCTTC. Protein: CASSLNFRLAGGSYNEQFF.

In its sample, this clonotype was seen a few times. The V and J genes are TRBV28 and TRBJ1-3; no firm D call. Trimming removed 6 bases from V and 0 bases from J, with 12 bases in between. Germline V lookup: CDR1 MDHEN, CDR2 SYDVKM. This CDR3 spans 15 amino acids. The DNA for the CDR3 is TGTGCCAGCAGAGCAACACCTTACTCTGGAAACACCATATATTTT. It encodes CASRATPYSGNTIYF.

A few counts support this clonotype. V is TRBV5-4 and J is TRBJ2-1; possibly TRBD1 or TRBD2 for D (5 bases each). The ends were cut back, 0 bases at V and 3 bases at J, with 16 bases in the middle. CDR1 and CDR2 from the germline V gene are SGHNT and YYREEE (reference sequence). The CDR3 loop spans 17 amino acids. The CDR3 nucleotides are TGTGCCAGCAGCTTGGTAGCTAGCAGGGCAGACTACAATGAGCAGTTCTTC. It translates to CASSLVASRADYNEQFF.

The V gene is TRBV18, the J gene TRBJ1-2, with 7 bases aligning to TRBD1. This CDR3 comprises 17 residues. The J segment lost 4 bases and the V segment lost 0 bases, leaving 11 bases of the junction unmatched. Germline loops: CDR1 KGHSH, CDR2 LQKENI. In nucleotides, the CDR3 is TGTGCCAGCTCACCACCGATAAGGGGGCGCGCCCCCTATGGCTACACCTTC. Protein: CASSPPIRGRAPYGYTF.

As regards this clonotype: This may be a read error, as it is one base from a much larger clone. CDR3 DNA: TGTGTCAGCAGCCGTCTCAGGGGATCGGCTGAAGCTTTCTTT. Encoded protein: CVSSRLRGSAEAFF. The chain uses TRBV12-3 or TRBV12-4 and TRBJ1-1; tentative D call: TRBD1 (6 bases). The CDR3 consists of 14 residues.

This clonotype was detected ten times or more. The chain combines TRBV12-3 or TRBV12-4 with TRBJ2-5, with 10 bases identical to TRBD2. The CDR3 is made up of 18 amino acids. V lost 4 bases to trimming and J lost 5 bases; unmatched junction nucleotides: 16. Here the CDR3 DNA reads TGTGCCAGCAGTTCCCCTTTGGGGGTAGCGGGAGGTCCGGAGACCCAGTACTTC. Its protein product is CASSSPLGVAGGPETQYF.

This chain joins TRBV7-9 and TRBJ2-1; D possibly corresponds to TRBD1 (5 bases). Germline loops: CDR1 SEHNR, CDR2 FQNEAQ (reference sequence). The CDR3 runs 15 residues. Trimming removed 5 bases at V and 7 bases at J, with 18 bases between. The CDR3 nucleotides read TGTGCCAGCAGCAGAGACAGCCTGGGGAAAAATGAGCAGTTCTTC. This encodes CASSRDSLGKNEQFF.

This clonotype has a count of ten or more. This chain links TRBV7-9 with TRBJ2-7; a weak D match, TRBD1 (5 bases). Trimming shortened V by 7 bases and J by 6 bases, and 13 bases separated the two germline ends. Germline V CDR1 and CDR2: SEHNR, FQNEAQ (reference sequence). The CDR3 extends over 12 amino acids. The CDR3 loop reads CASTQGTREQYF. The CDR3 region has the DNA TGTGCCAGCACGCAGGGAACACGCGAGCAGTACTTC.

This clonotype was recorded a few times. The J gene is TRBJ1-1, the V gene TRBV11-2; D possibly corresponds to TRBD1 (5 bases). Per the germline V gene, CDR1 is SGHAT and CDR2 is FQNNGV. CDR3 size: 15 residues. Between the trimmed V and J ends, which lost 5 bases and 2 bases, there was a span of 15 bases. The DNA of the CDR3 is TGTGCCAGCAGCCCCGCTTTGGGGGGAAACACTGAAGCTTTCTTT. This encodes CASSPALGGNTEAFF.

This clonotype was recorded a few times. The chain joins TRBV7-9 to TRBJ1-1, with D unclear. V was clipped by 4 bases and J by 3 bases, with 15 bases between them. This CDR3 region has 15 residues. Per the germline V gene, CDR1 is SEHNR and CDR2 is FQNEAQ (reference sequence). The CDR3 DNA is TGTGCCAGCAGCTCGGTTCCCGAGTCCTACACTGAAGCTTTCTTT. This translates into CASSSVPESYTEAFF.